This T cell receptor (beta chain) stems from a study of technical replicates of blood from a handful of donors. Sequenced by immunoSEQ multiplex PCR; TCRdb stores in-frame clones only, minus some. Here the sample spans more than 90,000 clones, approximately 95% being singletons. Germline CDR1 and CDR2: SGHRS and YFSETQ. After removal of 5 bases from V and 12 bases from J, the junction contained 5 bases not matched to a gene. The CDR3 sequence is 11 residues long. Sequencing was performed on T cells isolated from PBMCs. The receptor was derived from a human donor in good health. V gene TRBV5-1 combines with J gene TRBJ2-1; 7 bases are shared with TRBD2. CDR3 coding DNA: TGCGCCAGCAGTGAGACTAGCTGGCAGTTCTTC. This translates into CASSETSWQFF.